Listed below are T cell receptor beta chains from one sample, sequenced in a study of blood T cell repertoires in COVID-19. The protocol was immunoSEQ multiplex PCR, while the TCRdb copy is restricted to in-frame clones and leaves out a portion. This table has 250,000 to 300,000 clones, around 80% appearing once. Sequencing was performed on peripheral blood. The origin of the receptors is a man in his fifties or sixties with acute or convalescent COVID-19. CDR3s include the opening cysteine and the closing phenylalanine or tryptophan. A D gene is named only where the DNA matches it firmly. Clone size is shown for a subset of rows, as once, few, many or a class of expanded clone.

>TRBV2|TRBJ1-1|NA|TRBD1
TGTGCCAGCAGTGGGACAGGGGTGTCGATGAACACTGAAGCTTTCTTT
CASSGTGVSMNTEAFF
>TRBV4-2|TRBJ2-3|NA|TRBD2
TGTGCCAGCAGCCTCGGGACTAGCGTTAGCACAGATACGCAGTATTTT
CASSLGTSVSTDTQYF
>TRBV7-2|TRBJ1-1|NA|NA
TGTGCCAGCAGCTTAGGACCGGGTCGAACTGAAGCTTTCTTT
CASSLGPGRTEAFF
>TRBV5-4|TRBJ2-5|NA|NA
TGTGCCAGCAGCCACCGGGATCGGGAGACCCAGTACTTC
CASSHRDRETQYF
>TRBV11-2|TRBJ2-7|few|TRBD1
TGTGCCAGCAGCCCCCGGGACAGTGTCTTCTCCTACGAGCAGTACTTC
CASSPRDSVFSYEQYF
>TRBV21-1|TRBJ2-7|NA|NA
TGTGCCAGCAGCGCCCAACCCCGGGACAACAACTACGAGCAGTACTTC
CASSAQPRDNNYEQYF
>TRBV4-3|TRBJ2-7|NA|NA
TGCGCCAGCAGCCGCACAGGGGCGGGGTACGAGCAGTACTTC
CASSRTGAGYEQYF
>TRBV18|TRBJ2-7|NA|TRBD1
TGTGCCAGCTCACCGGGACAGTTGAACGAGCAGTACTTC
CASSPGQLNEQYF
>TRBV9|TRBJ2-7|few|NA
TGTGCCAGCAGCGAGAGGGGGATGGCAGATGAGCAGTACTTC
CASSERGMADEQYF
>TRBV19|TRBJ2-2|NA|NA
TGTGCCAGCACCCGGACAGTGATTACCGGGGAGCTGTTTTTT
CASTRTVITGELFF
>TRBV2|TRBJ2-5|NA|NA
TGTGCCAGCAGTTCCAGGGGTGAGACCCAGTACTTC
CASSSRGETQYF
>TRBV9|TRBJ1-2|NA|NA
TGTGCCAGCAGCGTATGGGCAGGGCACGATAACTATGGCTACACCTTC
CASSVWAGHDNYGYTF
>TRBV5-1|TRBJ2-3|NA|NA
TGCGCCAGCAGTCCAGGGTCCACTAGCACAGATACGCAGTATTTT
CASSPGSTSTDTQYF
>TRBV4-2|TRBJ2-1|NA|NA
TGTGCCAGCAGCCAAGGAAGTGCAGTTTGGGAGCAGTTCTTC
CASSQGSAVWEQFF
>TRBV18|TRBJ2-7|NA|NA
TGTGCCAGCTCACCGGGGGGGGACAGGTCCTACGAGCAGTACTTC
CASSPGGDRSYEQYF
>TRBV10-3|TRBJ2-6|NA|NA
TGTGCCATCAGTGATCAATCAGGGGCCAACGTCCTGACTTTC
CAISDQSGANVLTF
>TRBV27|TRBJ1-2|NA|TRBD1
TGTGCCAGCAGTTTATTGGGACAGACCCCTAACTATGGCTACACCTTC
CASSLLGQTPNYGYTF
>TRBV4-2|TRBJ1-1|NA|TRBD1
TGTGCCAGCAGCCAAAGGACAGGGGAAGCTTTCTTT
CASSQRTGEAFF
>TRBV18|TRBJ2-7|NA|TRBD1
TGTGCCAGCTCACCAACCGGGACAGGGGTAACCTACGAGCAGTACTTC
CASSPTGTGVTYEQYF
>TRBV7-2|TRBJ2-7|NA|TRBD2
TGTGCCAGCAGCTTAATCGGCGGGAGTTACGAGCAGTACTTC
CASSLIGGSYEQYF
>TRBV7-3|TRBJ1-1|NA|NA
TGTGCCAGCAGCTTAGGGAGGGTTGGCACTGAAGCTTTCTTT
CASSLGRVGTEAFF
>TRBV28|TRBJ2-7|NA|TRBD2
TGTGCCAGCAGTTTCCCGCCGGGACTTACTAGCGGGAGGGAATTCTACGAGCAGTACTTC
CASSFPPGLTSGREFYEQYF
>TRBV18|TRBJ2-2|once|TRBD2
TGTGCCAGCTCACCGGCTAGCGGGAACACCGGGGAGCTGTTTTTT
CASSPASGNTGELFF
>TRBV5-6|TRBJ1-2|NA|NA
TGTGCCAGCAGCTTGCGGGATTTGGGCTACACCTTC
CASSLRDLGYTF
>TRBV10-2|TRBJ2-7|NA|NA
TGCGCCAGCAGTGAGTCAGGCATCGGGATCGTTTACTTC
CASSESGIGIVYF